Listed here are 17 T cell receptor beta chains from one sample, sequenced in a study of TIL therapy for anti-PD-1-resistant metastatic lung cancer. Time point defined: pre-treatment sample, taken before nivolumab and TIL therapy. The libraries were made with immunoSEQ v3. The repertoire was sequenced with immunoSEQ multiplex PCR; TCRdb's copy has only in-frame clones and lacks some. The data show 55,000 to 65,000 clones, with around 63% seen just once and 6% to 7% held by the top ten. The material sequenced was blood, taken at baseline. These receptors all stem from a person aged 25 to 79 with non-small cell lung cancer.

This clone was detected many times. The CDR3 here is CASSETWGEQYF. Written as DNA, the CDR3 is TGTGCCTCATCCGAGACCTGGGGTGAGCAGTACTTC. The chain employs TRBV30 and TRBJ2-7; D unclear. Germline-derived CDR1 and CDR2 are GTSNPN and SVGIG (reference sequence). This CDR3 is built from 12 residues. V shed 7 bases and J shed 7 bases, with 17 bases lying between them. The complete variable domain, with remaining parts taken from reference TRBV30 and TRBJ2-7, reads SQTIHQWPATLVQPVGSPLSLECTVEGTSNPNLYWYRQAAGRGLQLLFYSVGIGQISSEVPQNLSASRPQDRQFILSSKKLLLSDSGFYLCASSETWGEQYFGPGTRLTVT.

The chain recombines TRBV10-2 with TRBJ1-4; D not certain. Trimming pared 4 bases from V and 11 bases from J, leaving 14 bases between. CDR3 length equals 13 residues. Germline V gene data show CDR1 as WSHSY and CDR2 as SAAADI. The CDR3 loop is CASSARQGSKLFF. Here the CDR3 DNA reads TGCGCCAGCAGTGCACGGCAAGGTTCCAAACTGTTTTTT.

This rearrangement joins TRBV11-2 to TRBJ2-2; weak D call: TRBD2 (6 bases). V lost 4 bases to trimming and J lost 4 bases, with 13 bases between them. The CDR3 covers 15 residues. Germline V gene sequence: CDR1 SGHAT, CDR2 FQNNGV. The CDR3 nucleotides are TGTGCCAGCAGCTCGGTGCGGGGAGGCACCGGGGAGCTGTTTTTT. This sequence encodes CASSSVRGGTGELFF.

The chain employs TRBV2 and TRBJ2-3; maybe TRBD1 (5 bases). Per germline, CDR1 SNHLY and CDR2 FYNNEI. Trimming pared 6 bases from V and 2 bases from J, leaving 9 bases between. This CDR3 has 13 residues. CDR3: CASRTVLTDTQYF. CDR3 nucleotides: TGTGCCAGCAGGACAGTTCTCACAGATACGCAGTATTTT.

This clone occurred a few times. CDR3 protein: CAATGGGNYGYTF. The CDR3 DNA reads as TGTGCGGCAACAGGCGGTGGGAACTATGGCTACACCTTC. The chain is built from TRBV27 and TRBJ1-2, with D tentatively TRBD1 (5 bases). This CDR3 comprises 13 residues. In germline, CDR1 is MNHEY, CDR2 SMNVEV (reference sequence).

This clone occurred once. The chain recombines TRBV5-6 with TRBJ1-5, with D perhaps matching TRBD1 (5 bases). The V gene lost 0 bases and the J gene lost 4 bases, with 14 bases spanning the gap. Looked up from germline, CDR1 is SGHDT and CDR2 is YYEEEE. The CDR3 is 16 residues long. CDR3 region: CASSLGGGSRNQPQHF. The CDR3 DNA reads as TGTGCCAGCAGCTTGGGGGGCGGTTCCCGAAATCAGCCCCAGCATTTT.

The chain is built from TRBV7-9 and TRBJ2-7; the D is unclear. Germline CDR1 and CDR2: SEHNR and FQNEAQ (reference sequence). V lost 5 bases and J 2 bases, leaving 13 bases between the germline ends. The CDR3 extends over 14 amino acids. CDR3 nucleotide sequence: TGTGCCAGCAGCGGCACCAGCGCAACCTACGAGCAGTACTTC. Translating gives CASSGTSATYEQYF.

This chain connects TRBV5-1 to TRBJ1-4, with 7 nucleotides matching TRBD1. Germline assignment: CDR1 SGHRS and CDR2 YFSETQ. The CDR3 runs to 18 residues. V lost 0 bases and J lost 4; bases outside the gene matches: 12. CDR3: CASSLEGLTPGGNEKLFF. The CDR3 DNA sequence: TGCGCCAGCAGCTTGGAGGGTCTTACCCCAGGGGGTAATGAAAAACTGTTTTTT.

As to this clone: Germline is not matched at one junction end, which may reflect a read error. The rearrangement joins TRBV4-2 to TRBJ2-5; D gene ambiguous. The CDR3 sequence is 13 residues long. Germline CDR1 LGHNA, CDR2 YNFKEQ. The chain's CDR3 is CASSQDTYGYGNF. CDR3 DNA: TGTGCCAGCAGCCAAGATACGTACGGTTATGGCAACTTC.

The gene calls are TRBV29-1 and TRBJ2-1; D ambiguous. The CDR3 totals 13 residues. Trimming left V 6 bases short and J 3 bases short, with 12 bases between. Germline lookup yields CDR1 SQVTM and CDR2 ANQGSEA. The CDR3 DNA follows: TGCAGCGTGAGCCGGACGGGCTACAATGAGCAGTTCTTC. Its protein product is CSVSRTGYNEQFF.

Concerning this clone: At one boundary the junction diverges from the germline segment, which might be a read error. The rearrangement links TRBV10-1 to TRBJ2-7; D perhaps matches TRBD1 (6 bases). The CDR3 covers 13 residues. The germline V gene has CDR1 WNHNN and CDR2 SYGVQD (reference sequence). The CDR3 DNA follows: TGCGCCAGCTTTGCCAGGGGCTCCAACGAGCAGTACTTC. It translates to CASFARGSNEQYF.

The chain is built from TRBV10-3 and TRBJ2-1; D is undetermined. The germline CDR1 and CDR2 sequences are ENHRY and SYGVKD. V was cut by 3 bases and J by 1 base, with 10 bases left in between. The CDR3 is made up of 15 amino acids. This CDR3 is CAISDFSKSYNEQFF. DNA for the CDR3: TGTGCCATCAGTGATTTTTCCAAATCCTACAATGAGCAGTTCTTC.

This rearrangement joins TRBV11-3 to TRBJ2-7; 11 nucleotides line up with TRBD2. V shed 5 bases and J 7 bases; nucleotides not matched to a gene: 4. The germline V gene has CDR1 SGHNT and CDR2 YENEEA. CDR3 size: 13 residues. CDR3 loop: CASSPRTSGEQYF. The DNA of the CDR3 is TGTGCCAGCAGCCCAAGGACTAGCGGGGAGCAGTACTTC. Complete variable domain (other parts from reference TRBV11-3 and TRBJ2-7): EAGVVQSPRYKIIEKKQPVAFWCNPISGHNTLYWYLQNLGQGPELLIRYENEEAVDDSQLPKDRFSAERLKGVDSTLKIQPAELGDSAVYLCASSPRTSGEQYFGPGTRLTVT.

V is TRBV5-4 and J is TRBJ1-1; a possible D gene is TRBD1 (5 bases). This CDR3 spans 14 amino acids. V gave up 6 bases and J gave up 2 bases, with 14 bases separating them. CDR1 and CDR2 from the germline V gene are SGHNT and YYREEE (reference sequence). CDR3 in DNA: TGTGCCAGCACCCCGGGACGGCAAAACACTGAAGCTTTCTTT. It specifies CASTPGRQNTEAFF. The full variable domain, its missing parts supplied by reference TRBV5-4 and TRBJ1-1, is ETGVTQSPTHLIKTRGQQVTLRCSSQSGHNTVSWYQQALGQGPQFIFQYYREEENGRGNFPPRFSGLQFPNYSSELNVNALELDDSALYLCASTPGRQNTEAFFGQGTRLTVV.

The rearrangement joins TRBV13 to TRBJ2-3; TRBD2 is a possible D gene (5 bases). The CDR3 extends over 13 amino acids. With 3 bases removed from V and 3 bases from J, the gap between germline ends came to 7 bases. Per the germline V gene, CDR1 is PRHDT and CDR2 is FYEKMQ (reference sequence). CDR3 in amino acids: CASSFRGTDTQYF. In DNA form, the CDR3 reads TGTGCCAGCAGCTTTCGAGGGACAGATACGCAGTATTTT.

This sequence joins TRBV5-6 and TRBJ1-1; perhaps TRBD1 as D (5 bases). The germline V gene has CDR1 SGHDT and CDR2 YYEEEE. V was trimmed by 4 bases and J by 3 bases, leaving 13 bases between them. The CDR3 consists of 14 residues. CDR3 bases: TGTGCCAGCAGCACAACCAGGGTTGACACTGAAGCTTTCTTT. It encodes CASSTTRVDTEAFF. The complete variable domain, with remaining parts taken from reference TRBV5-6 and TRBJ1-1, reads DAGVTQSPTHLIKTRGQQVTLRCSPKSGHDTVSWYQQALGQGPQFIFQYYEEEERQRGNFPDRFSGHQFPNYSSELNVNALLLGDSALYLCASSTTRVDTEAFFGQGTRLTVV.

The genes are TRBV9 and TRBJ2-7; D remains unclear. Germline CDR1 SGDLS, CDR2 YYNGEE. The V gene lost 4 bases and the J gene lost 4 bases, with 9 bases spanning the gap. This CDR3 region has 12 residues. Written as DNA, the CDR3 is TGTGCCAGCAGCAGTACCCAGTACGAGCAGTACTTC. Its translation: CASSSTQYEQYF.